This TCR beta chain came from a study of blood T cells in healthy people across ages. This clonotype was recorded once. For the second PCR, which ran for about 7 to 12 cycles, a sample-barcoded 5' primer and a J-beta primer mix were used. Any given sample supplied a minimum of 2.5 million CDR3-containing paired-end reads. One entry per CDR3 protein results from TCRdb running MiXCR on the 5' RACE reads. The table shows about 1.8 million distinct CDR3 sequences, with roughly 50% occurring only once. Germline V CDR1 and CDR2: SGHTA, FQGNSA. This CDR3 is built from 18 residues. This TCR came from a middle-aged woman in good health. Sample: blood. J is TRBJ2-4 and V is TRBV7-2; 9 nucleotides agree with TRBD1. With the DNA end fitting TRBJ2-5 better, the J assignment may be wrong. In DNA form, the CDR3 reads TGTGCCAGCAGCCAAGAGGTTAACACAGGGGGCGTAGGGGAGACCCAGTACTTC. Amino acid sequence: CASSQEVNTGGVGETQYF.